Listed below are T cell receptor beta chains from one sample, sequenced in a study of PD-1 blockade in classical Hodgkin lymphoma. Assay used: immunoSEQ multiplex PCR; TCRdb lists only in-frame clones, some missing. The repertoire holds 17,000 or so clones, with 84% as singletons. The sequencing sample was made of peripheral blood mononuclear cells (PBMCs). The source is a human donor with classical Hodgkin lymphoma. Each CDR3 is given with its conserved first and last residue. Each record gives: clone size, J gene, D gene, V gene, CDR3 DNA, CDR3 protein. D genes are given only for firm matches. Size values are once, few and many counts, or a class for expanded clones, and some rows have none.

NA,TRBJ2-2,NA,TRBV19,TGTGCCAGTAGTATGGGCAGCTCAATGAACACCGGGGAGCTGTTTTTT,CASSMGSSMNTGELFF
NA,TRBJ2-7,NA,TRBV20-1,TGCAGTGCTAGAGATCTCTACGAGCAGTACTTC,CSARDLYEQYF
NA,TRBJ2-3,TRBD1,TRBV6-1,TGTGCCAGCAGTGCAGGGGGATTCGGCACAGATACGCAGTATTTT,CASSAGGFGTDTQYF
NA,TRBJ1-2,NA,TRBV28,TGTGCCAGCTCAGGGCGACCGGGTTATGGCTACACCTTC,CASSGRPGYGYTF
NA,TRBJ2-3,NA,TRBV9,TGTGCCAGCAGCGTAGGAAGCGTTAGCACAGATACGCAGTATTTT,CASSVGSVSTDTQYF
NA,TRBJ2-7,TRBD1,TRBV5-1,TGCGCCAGCAGGAGGGACAGCTACGAGCAGTACTTC,CASRRDSYEQYF
NA,TRBJ1-1,TRBD1,TRBV29-1,TGCAGCGTTCATGGACAGGGGGGGATGAACACTGAAGCTTTCTTT,CSVHGQGGMNTEAFF
NA,TRBJ1-4,NA,TRBV30,TGTGCCCCGGGACAACTCTCAAAACTGTTTTTT,CAPGQLSKLFF
NA,TRBJ2-2,NA,TRBV7-2,TGTGCCAGCAGCTTATTACCCAGGGCGGCCACCGGGGAGCTGTTTTTT,CASSLLPRAATGELFF
NA,TRBJ2-2,NA,TRBV19,TGTGCCAGTAGCCCTTCGCCAGGGTTGAACACCGGGGAGCTGTTTTTT,CASSPSPGLNTGELFF
once,TRBJ2-5,NA,TRBV28,TGTGCCAGCAGTTGGCGGAGCCAGCGGTACCAAGAGACCCAGTACTTC,CASSWRSQRYQETQYF
NA,TRBJ2-5,NA,TRBV25-1,TGTGCCAGCAGTGACCCCGATCCCAGACAGAACCAAGAGACCCAGTACTTC,CASSDPDPRQNQETQYF
once,TRBJ2-5,TRBD1,TRBV2,TGTGCCGGGGAAGACACAGGGGTACAAGAGACCCAGTACTTC,CAGEDTGVQETQYF
once,TRBJ1-5,NA,TRBV6-1,TGTGCCAGCAGGGATGAGACGAGGAGACAGCCCCAGCATTTT,CASRDETRRQPQHF
NA,TRBJ1-1,NA,TRBV29-1,TGCAGCGTTCCTGGGAGAGACGGATCCAGGGAAACTGAAGCTTTCTTT,CSVPGRDGSRETEAFF
NA,TRBJ2-7,NA,TRBV23-1,TGCGCCAGCAGTCAATGGGGAGACAGCCACTACGAGCAGTACTTC,CASSQWGDSHYEQYF
NA,TRBJ2-5,TRBD1,TRBV7-9,TGTGCCAGCAGCTTGATCGGGACAGAAGAGACCCAGTACTTC,CASSLIGTEETQYF
NA,TRBJ2-7,NA,TRBV10-2,TGCGCCAGCAGTGAGATGGTCAGCTCCTACGAGCAGTACTTC,CASSEMVSSYEQYF
once,TRBJ2-7,NA,TRBV28,TGTGCCAGCAGTCCCCTTTCGAGGGGTGCCCTCTACGAGCAGTACTTC,CASSPLSRGALYEQYF
NA,TRBJ2-2,TRBD1,TRBV5-1,TGCGCCAGCAGCGAGGGGGCAGGCACCGGGGAGCTGTTTTTT,CASSEGAGTGELFF
once,TRBJ2-7,NA,TRBV29-1,TGCAGCGTTGAATGGGGACGTGGCAACGAGCAGTACTTC,CSVEWGRGNEQYF
NA,TRBJ1-2,NA,TRBV5-8,TGTGCCAGCAGCTACGACAGATTTAACTATGGCTACACCTTC,CASSYDRFNYGYTF
NA,TRBJ2-1,NA,TRBV11-3,TGTGCCAGCAGCTTAGGTCCTAGCTCCTACAATGAGCAGTTCTTC,CASSLGPSSYNEQFF
once,TRBJ1-4,NA,TRBV15,TGTGCCACCACCCCCGGACAAACTAATGAAAAACTGTTTTTT,CATTPGQTNEKLFF
NA,TRBJ1-6,NA,TRBV28,TGTGCCAGCACGGCGGGGTTTAGCTCCTATAATTCACCCCTCCACTTT,CASTAGFSSYNSPLHF
NA,TRBJ2-7,NA,TRBV19,TGTGCCAGCCGGGATTACAGTGACGAGCAGTACTTC,CASRDYSDEQYF